What follows describes a single TCR beta chain. Extracted RNA was reverse transcribed, and the resulting cDNA served as sequencing template. Some clones are missing from TCRdb's copy, which holds only in-frame ones; the method was immunoSEQ multiplex PCR. The data hold about 140,000 clones, with 75% to 85% observed a single time. Germline values: CDR1 SGHAT, CDR2 FQNNGV. The CDR3 consists of 13 residues. The ends lost 8 bases at V and 2 bases at J; junction bases unmatched: 4. The data derive from a study of CD8+ T cells in alopecia areata. Treatment given: oral pan-JAK inhibitor, 5-10 mg twice daily. Sorting of PBMCs yielded the CD4+ and CD8+ T cells.

The TCR comes from a human donor with alopecia areata. The sequenced sample was CD8+ T cells sorted from blood, obtained at week 4, from a patient treated with tofacitinib. The rearrangement uses TRBV11-2 and TRBJ2-3, with 7 bases lining up with TRBD2. This CDR3 is CASGREYTDTQYF. CDR3 nucleotide sequence: TGTGCCAGCGGGCGGGAGTACACAGATACGCAGTATTTT.